This T cell receptor (beta chain) was documented in a study of a mutant IDH1 vaccine in newly diagnosed glioma. Study-wide context: The initiation of vaccination occurred 4-6 weeks after radiotherapy alone, or with temozolomide cycles. Before enrollment, patients got radiotherapy alone, temozolomide alone, or mostly the combination. Week 35 was safety follow-up visit V12; week 47 was end-of-study visit V13.

The data were produced by immunoSEQ multiplex PCR, yet TCRdb's version contains in-frame clones alone and is incomplete. The sample yields around 50,000 clones, under 90% seen once. CDR3 length: 13 amino acids. Looked up from germline, CDR1 is MDHEN and CDR2 is SYDVKM. V was clipped by 6 bases and J by 7 bases; unmatched bases: 6. About this clone itself: Its antigen is still unknown.

Time point defined: week 35, safety follow-up. All doses held 300 ug of mutant IDH1 20-mer peptide, with topical imiquimod. Across weeks 1, 3, 5, 7, 11, 15, 19 and 23, patients received a vaccination each time, eight in all. The input for sequencing was PBMCs, taken from a glioma patient whose treatment included an IDH1 peptide vaccine. The TCR sequence derives from a woman aged 18 to 35 with glioma. The V and J genes are TRBV28 and TRBJ2-5, with 9 bases lining up with TRBD1. CDR3 DNA: TGTGCCAGCAGCACAGGGGGCGCGGGGACCCAGTACTTC. Its translation: CASSTGGAGTQYF.